This is a list of T cell receptor beta chains from one sample in a study of cytomegalovirus exposure and HLA in healthy donors. Sequenced by immunoSEQ multiplex PCR; TCRdb stores in-frame clones only, minus some. The sample consists of roughly 150,000 clones, roughly 84% of them appearing once. The sample comprised PBMCs. The receptors shown here come from a man aged 25 to 45 in good health and CMV-seropositive. Each CDR3 is given with its conserved first and last residue. Fields, in order: V gene, clone size, J gene, D gene, CDR3 DNA, CDR3 protein. A D gene is named only where the DNA matches it firmly. Some rows mark clone size as missing; the rest say once, few, many or name a class of expanded clone.

TRBV25-1	.	TRBJ2-5	TRBD1	TGTGCCAGCAGTGAACAGGGGGTGGTAGAGACCCAGTACTTC	CASSEQGVVETQYF
TRBV2	.	TRBJ2-5	TRBD1	TGTGCCAGCAGTGGAACAGGGGGCGCGGAGACCCAGTACTTC	CASSGTGGAETQYF
TRBV6-5	.	TRBJ2-7	TRBD1	TGTGCCAGCAGTTACTCGACAGGGGGTCGCGAGCAGTACTTC	CASSYSTGGREQYF
TRBV20-1	.	TRBJ2-7	.	TGCAGTGCTAGAACCGCGATGGAGCAGTACTTC	CSARTAMEQYF
TRBV18	once	TRBJ2-7	.	TGTGCCAGCTCACCACGCGTACTGGACGAGCAGTACTTC	CASSPRVLDEQYF
TRBV6-5	.	TRBJ1-6	.	TGTGCCAGCAGTTACTCGGCGGTTCTCCTCACCCCTATCTTT	CASSYSAVLLTPIF
TRBV7-8	.	TRBJ2-5	TRBD2	TGTGCCAGCAGCTCAGGACTAGCGGGAGGTTGGGGGGAGACCCAGTACTTC	CASSSGLAGGWGETQYF
TRBV29-1	.	TRBJ2-4	.	TGCAGCGTTGAAGACCCACTCGACATTCAGTACTTC	CSVEDPLDIQYF
TRBV5-1	.	TRBJ2-2	TRBD1	TGCGCCAGCAGCTTGGCTCCGGGACAGGACACCGGGGAGCTGTTTTTT	CASSLAPGQDTGELFF
TRBV4-1	.	TRBJ1-2	.	TGCGCCAGCAGCCAACGCCTTACAGGGCCTGGCTACACCTTC	CASSQRLTGPGYTF
TRBV4-3	.	TRBJ1-2	.	TGCGCCAGCAGCCAAGATGACAGCCATGGCTACACCTTC	CASSQDDSHGYTF
TRBV30	.	TRBJ2-3	TRBD2	TGTGCCTGGACCTCGGGAGGCCCTACGCAGTATTTT	CAWTSGGPTQYF
TRBV29-1	.	TRBJ2-5	TRBD1	TGCAGCGTTGGGACAGGGTTCAGTTTAGGAGAGACCCAGTACTTC	CSVGTGFSLGETQYF
TRBV2	.	TRBJ2-4	.	TGTGCCAGCAGTGACGCAGGGCGATTTAGAGCCAAAAACATTCAGTACTTC	CASSDAGRFRAKNIQYF
TRBV6-1	.	TRBJ1-2	.	TGTGCCAGCAGTGAGTTCGTGAGAGGCTACACCTTC	CASSEFVRGYTF
TRBV7-9	.	TRBJ1-2	TRBD1	TGTGCCAGCAGCTTAGACGGCCGACAGGGGGGCGCCTATGGCTACACCTTC	CASSLDGRQGGAYGYTF
TRBV6-5	.	TRBJ2-1	TRBD2	TGTGCCAGCAGCCTAAGCGGGAGCTCCTACAATGAGCAGTTCTTC	CASSLSGSSYNEQFF
TRBV9	.	TRBJ2-7	.	TGTGCCAGCAGCGTAGGACCACTATACGAGCAGTACTTC	CASSVGPLYEQYF
TRBV30	.	TRBJ1-5	TRBD1	TGTGCCTGGAGTGTACAGGGGGATCAGCCCCAGCATTTT	CAWSVQGDQPQHF